The 21 T cell receptor beta chains reported below all come from one sample, sequenced in a study of memory B cells and T cells in multiple sclerosis (dated by TCRdb to 2017 to 2018). The method was the immunoSEQ multiplex PCR assay. TCRdb took over this immuneACCESS table, retaining in-frame rearrangements with V and J assigned. Such tables are incomplete; in checked studies, under half of the missing clones stem from an unresolved V gene, and the remainder is unexplained. The sample yields roughly 30,000 clones; roughly 86% were counted once. The ten largest clones capture about 2.5% of the sample. No antigens are known for them. After CFSE-labeled PBMCs were cultured without any stimulus, the autoproliferating (CFSEdim) and non-proliferating (CFSEhi) T cell fractions were each sequenced on their own. A total of 40 million to 60 million CFSE-labeled PBMCs were cultured for less than 8 days without stimulus, and replicate wells were then pooled.

Sequenced material: PBMCs from blood kept in culture. These TCRs come from a human donor with multiple sclerosis.

V usage is TRBV13 and J usage is TRBJ2-1; D uncertain. The ends were cut back, 0 bases at V and 0 bases at J, with 12 bases in the middle. The CDR3 consists of 17 residues. CDR1 and CDR2 (germline): PRHDT, FYEKMQ (reference sequence). CDR3 sequence: CASSLGGRLSSYNEQFF. The CDR3 bases are TGTGCCAGCAGCTTAGGAGGACGGTTAAGCTCCTACAATGAGCAGTTCTTC.

The genes are TRBV28 and TRBJ1-2; TRBD1 matches at 10 bases. Per germline, CDR1 MDHEN and CDR2 SYDVKM. Trimming removed 7 bases from V and 4 bases from J; junction bases left unmatched: 12. The CDR3 contains 16 residues. The CDR3: CASNPGQGMTGYGYTF. Here the CDR3 DNA reads TGTGCCAGCAACCCGGGACAGGGGATGACGGGCTATGGCTACACCTTC.

The chain employs TRBV6-1 and TRBJ1-5; D is unclear. This CDR3 contains 14 residues. CDR1 and CDR2 from the germline V gene are MNHNS and SASEGT. The V and J ends lost 7 bases and 4 bases respectively, with 14 bases between them. For the CDR3, the DNA is TGTGCCAGCACTTATAACGGGGAGAATCAGCCCCAGCATTTT. This encodes CASTYNGENQPQHF.

The V and J genes are TRBV10-3 and TRBJ1-5, with 11 bases lining up with TRBD1. This CDR3 comprises 17 residues. Trimming took 0 bases from V and 6 from J; bases not matched to a gene: 7. Germline loops: CDR1 ENHRY, CDR2 SYGVKD. CDR3 coding DNA: TGTGCCATCAGTGAGTCGGGACAGGGGGAAGGAAGTCAGCCCCAGCATTTT. Its protein is CAISESGQGEGSQPQHF.

The chain uses TRBV5-4 and TRBJ1-1; TRBD1 agrees at 11 bases. This CDR3 comprises 14 residues. The germline V gene encodes CDR1 SGHNT and CDR2 YYREEE (reference sequence). J lost 6 bases, V lost 4 bases, and 5 bases had no gene match. Written as DNA, the CDR3 is TGTGCCAGCAGCGTCCCGGGACAGGGGGCTGAAGCTTTCTTT. Translating gives CASSVPGQGAEAFF.

The chain uses TRBV19 and TRBJ1-6; possibly TRBD1 for D (6 bases). The CDR3 length is 13 residues. V was shortened by 8 bases and J by 9 bases, with 14 bases between the two germline ends. The germline V gene has CDR1 LNHDA and CDR2 SQIVND (reference sequence). CDR3 DNA: TGTGCCAGTTCGGGACAACTAAGTTCACCCCTCCACTTT. Residues: CASSGQLSSPLHF.

The chain couples TRBV7-9 to TRBJ1-1; D is uncertain. Trimming pared 2 bases from V and 3 bases from J, leaving 10 bases between. The CDR3 spans 14 residues. CDR1 and CDR2 (germline): SEHNR, FQNEAQ (reference sequence). The CDR3 DNA sequence: TGTGCCAGCAGCTTATCCGGTTGGGACACTGAAGCTTTCTTT. It codes for CASSLSGWDTEAFF.

The chain is built from TRBV28 and TRBJ2-5; TRBD1 agrees at 8 bases. With 1 base clipped from V and 5 bases from J, the junction kept 6 bases outside the gene matches. This CDR3 has 15 residues. Germline lookup yields CDR1 MDHEN and CDR2 SYDVKM. CDR3 bases: TGTGCCAGCAGTTTATCCGGCAGGGGGCGGGAGACCCAGTACTTC. It is translated as CASSLSGRGRETQYF.

This clone came up once. V is TRBV7-6 and J is TRBJ2-7; perhaps D is TRBD1 or TRBD2 (6 bases each). Germline V gives CDR1 SGHVS, CDR2 FNYEAQ. The CDR3 has 14 amino acids. V lost 4 bases, J lost 3 bases, and 13 bases lay in between. This CDR3 reads CASSSGRTVYEQYF. CDR3 nucleotide sequence: TGTGCCAGCAGCTCAGGGAGGACAGTCTACGAGCAGTACTTC.

The chain uses TRBV5-4 and TRBJ2-1; D is ambiguous. CDR3 size: 14 residues. CDR1 is SGHNT, CDR2 YYREEE, per germline (reference sequence). V was clipped by 4 bases and J by 8 bases, with 16 bases between them. The CDR3: CASSANPFGDEQFF. The CDR3 DNA follows: TGTGCCAGCAGCGCGAACCCCTTCGGAGATGAGCAGTTCTTC.

This chain uses TRBV14 with TRBJ2-5; 8 positions match TRBD2. After removal of 1 base from V and 7 bases from J, the junction contained 5 bases not matched to a gene. CDR1 and CDR2 (germline): SGHDN, FVKESK. The CDR3 is 14 amino acids. The CDR3 here is CASSQGLAKGTQYF. DNA of the CDR3: TGTGCCAGCAGCCAAGGACTAGCGAAGGGGACCCAGTACTTC.

V gene TRBV28 combines with J gene TRBJ1-1; D gene uncertain. The CDR3 covers 13 residues. Germline CDR1 is MDHEN and CDR2 is SYDVKM. Trimming removed 6 bases at V and 1 base at J, with 9 bases between. The CDR3: CASSRWRNTEAFF. CDR3 DNA sequence: TGTGCCAGCAGCCGATGGAGGAACACTGAAGCTTTCTTT.

The rearrangement uses TRBV19 and TRBJ1-1; 9 bases align to TRBD1. V lost 5 bases to trimming and J lost 0 bases; unmatched junction nucleotides: 10. This CDR3 region has 17 residues. In germline, CDR1 is LNHDA, CDR2 SQIVND (reference sequence). The CDR3 sequence is CASSRGTGTLMNTEAFF. The CDR3 bases are TGTGCCAGTAGTCGAGGGACAGGGACCCTAATGAACACTGAAGCTTTCTTT.

The chain has TRBV29-1 and TRBJ2-7; 8 bases are shared with TRBD2. The ends lost 7 bases at V and 7 bases at J; junction bases unmatched: 12. CDR1 and CDR2 (germline): SQVTM, ANQGSEA. The CDR3 length is 13 residues. CDR3 sequence (DNA): TGCAGCGCCCGCGGTAGCGGGATTGTTGAGCAGTACTTC. This codes for CSARGSGIVEQYF.

This rearrangement joins TRBV7-3 to TRBJ1-1; no reliable D call. The germline V gene encodes CDR1 SGHTA and CDR2 FQGTGA. Trimming shortened V by 5 bases and J by 5 bases, and 9 bases separated the two germline ends. This CDR3 is built from 12 residues. Here the CDR3 DNA reads TGTGCCAGCAGCAACGCCGGGACTGAAGCTTTCTTT. Protein sequence: CASSNAGTEAFF. The full variable domain, completed using reference TRBV7-3 and TRBJ1-1, is GAGVSQTPSNKVTEKGKYVELRCDPISGHTALYWYRQSLGQGPEFLIYFQGTGAADDSGLPNDRFFAVRPEGSVSTLKIQRTERGDSAVYLCASSNAGTEAFFGQGTRLTVV.

This clone came up a few times. This chain uses TRBV21-1 with TRBJ1-2. TRBV21-1 constitutes a pseudogene. The CDR3 is 13 amino acids. The DNA of the CDR3 is TGTGCCAGCAGTTTTGGACTGAGGGGTGGCTACACCTTC. It is translated as CASSFGLRGGYTF.

The rearrangement uses TRBV4-2 and TRBJ2-5; D gene unclear. Between the trimmed V and J ends, which lost 0 bases and 2 bases, there was a span of 16 bases. The CDR3 has 17 residues. CDR1 and CDR2 from the germline V gene are LGHNA and YNFKEQ. This chain's CDR3 is CASSQEPMSGQQETQYF. The CDR3 DNA sequence: TGTGCCAGCAGCCAAGAGCCCATGTCGGGTCAACAAGAGACCCAGTACTTC.

In this sample, this clone turned up a few times. The V call is TRBV21-1, the J call TRBJ2-7. TRBV21-1 is given as a pseudogene. The CDR3 extends over 14 amino acids. In DNA, the CDR3 is TGTGCCAGCAGCTTCCACGGCCGGCCCCACGAGCAGTACTTC. Residues: CASSFHGRPHEQYF.

The table lists this clone with a few counts. The chain uses TRBV28 and TRBJ2-7; the D is unclear. Germline V gene sequence: CDR1 MDHEN, CDR2 SYDVKM. With 5 bases removed from V and 3 bases from J, the gap between germline ends came to 17 bases. The CDR3 is 15 residues long. For the CDR3, the DNA is TGTGCCAGCAGTCCCCCGGGCATCGAAATCTACGAGCAGTACTTC. Its translation is CASSPPGIEIYEQYF.

Of note for this clone: Within the sample, other DNA sequences also encode this same CDR3. J is TRBJ2-3 and V is TRBV5-1; D is uncertain. Per the germline V gene, CDR1 is SGHRS and CDR2 is YFSETQ. The CDR3 runs 15 residues. Trimming shortened V by 1 base and J by 1 base, and 10 bases separated the two germline ends. The CDR3 spells CASSLRGLGTDTQYF. The CDR3 nucleotides read TGCGCCAGCAGCTTGCGAGGCCTGGGCACAGATACGCAGTATTTT.

The chain recombines TRBV28 with TRBJ2-5, with a possible D match to TRBD2 (6 bases). V was pared by 6 bases and J by 2 bases, with 13 bases between. CDR1 and CDR2 from the germline V gene are MDHEN and SYDVKM. The CDR3 consists of 14 residues. Here the CDR3 DNA reads TGTGCCAGCAGCCCGGGACTGGCACAAGAGACCCAGTACTTC. Its translation is CASSPGLAQETQYF.